Described below is a single T cell receptor beta chain sequence and its context. The clone's antigen remains unknown. No base-level quality is on record; no much larger clone is a single base apart. The sample originates from a study of blood T cell repertoires in COVID-19 (dated by TCRdb to about 2020). As for the study more broadly: Collaborator samples came from the United States, Italy and Spain and covered acute and convalescent phases of COVID-19. The samples were drawn from two sources: the first 160 participants of the ongoing ImmuneRACE study, and 1,254 subjects contributed by 6 global collaborators. HLA class I and class II types, where available, came from metadata supplied by the sample provider rather than from assay-based typing. The repertoires were released in a freely available public database meant as a resource for research on the immune response to SARS-CoV-2. The dataset comprised deeply sampled blood TCRbeta repertoires from subjects exposed to, actively infected with, or recovered from COVID-19. The material from the prospective study consisted of cDNA or gDNA derived from T cells, B-cell-depleted T cells, or PBMCs. Sample metadata almost always included a de-identified subject ID, COVID-19 status, age in years and sex. What the work shows at the level of the full study, not this receptor alone: The quantity of clinical and demographic metadata differed by source and by participant and was supplied without curation.

Collaborating institutions collected whole blood in K2EDTA tubes following their own protocols. For TCRbeta analysis, collaborators shipped samples as frozen whole blood, isolated PBMCs, or DNA extracted from either of those sample types. V is pruned by 0 bases and J by 2 bases, leaving 0 bases of the junction without a gene match. From the cysteine up to the phenylalanine, the CDR3 has a length of 15 residues. Left in the record is the CDR3 DNA by itself, 45 bases read in frame from the first base. CDR1 is given as SGHTA and CDR2 as FQGNSA, both from the germline V gene. TCRbeta CDR3 regions were amplified from genomic DNA using the immunoSEQ Assay, a bias-controlled multiplex PCR. The original pipeline was this. Nucleated cell counts per sample were estimated from amplification of reference gene primers within the assay. To quantify the absolute abundance of each unique TCRbeta CDR3 rearrangement, sequence reads were collapsed and filtered. For each sample, productive Simpson clonality was calculated as the square root of Simpson's diversity index across productive rearrangements. Sourced from immuneACCESS, this table was stored by TCRdb with only in-frame sequences that have V and J called. A share of the clones is absent; for the studies checked, an unresolved V gene accounts for under half, and the remainder has no known explanation. The D gene and trimming were derived from the DNA, and the V and J assignments and clone size from that table. Within this sample are more than 80,000 clones, with roughly 88% of them counted one time only. The ten most abundant clones make up around 1.5% of the sample.

This sequence uses TRBV7-2 and TRBJ1-5; 8 of the junction bases match TRBD1. This TCR was recovered from a human donor with active COVID-19. The donor label of this sample is uncertain. Sequencing input: peripheral blood. The DNA reads as follows: TGTGCCAGCAGCTTAGCGGACAGGGGCAATCAGCCCCAGCATTTT. It translates to CASSLADRGNQPQHF. Joined to the reference TRBV7-2 and TRBJ1-5 proteins, this CDR3 gives the full variable domain: GAGVSQSPSNKVTEKGKDVELRCDPISGHTALYWYRQSLGQGLEFLIYFQGNSAPDKSGLPSDRFSAERTGGSVSTLTIQRTQQEDSAVYLCASSLADRGNQPQHFGDGTRLSIL.